This T cell receptor beta chain was obtained from a study of T-cell reconstitution after alpha-beta-depleted transplantation in children. Study-wide results and limits: T-cell counts and diversity at one year post-transplant came mainly from newly produced T cells.

As it was prepared, the TCRbeta library received unique molecular identifiers. TCRdb reprocessed the PCR reads with MiXCR, giving one entry per CDR3 protein. The table records about a million distinct CDR3 sequences, about 30% of them present only once. Germline trimming cut 6 bases from V and 0 bases from J; bases unmatched to any gene: 6. The CDR3 loop spans 15 amino acids. In this sample, this clonotype turned up a few times. Its specificity is unknown. The TCR was taken from a boy under two years old who had a stem cell transplant for SCID, so the T cells may come from the graft donor. The sample consisted of PBMCs, mostly from graft donor cells, taken 360 days after TCRalphabeta/CD19-depleted stem cell transplant. This chain connects TRBV12-3 or TRBV12-4 to TRBJ1-2; TRBD1 agrees at 8 bases. The CDR3: CASSRDRIANYGYTF. CDR3 nucleotide sequence: TGTGCCAGCAGCCGGGACAGGATCGCTAACTATGGCTACACCTTC.